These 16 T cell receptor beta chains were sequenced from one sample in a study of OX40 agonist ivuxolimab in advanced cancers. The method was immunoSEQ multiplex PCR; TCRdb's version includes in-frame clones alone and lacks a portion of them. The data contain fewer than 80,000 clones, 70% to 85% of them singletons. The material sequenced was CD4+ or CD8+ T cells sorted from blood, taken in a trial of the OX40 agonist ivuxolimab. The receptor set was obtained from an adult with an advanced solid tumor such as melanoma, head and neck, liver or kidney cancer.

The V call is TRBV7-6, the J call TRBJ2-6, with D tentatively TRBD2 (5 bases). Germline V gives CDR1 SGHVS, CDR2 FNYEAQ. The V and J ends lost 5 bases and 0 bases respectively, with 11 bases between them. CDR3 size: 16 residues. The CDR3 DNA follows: TGTGCCAGCAGCCTAGAGGGTGGCTCTGGGGCCAACGTCCTGACTTTC. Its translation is CASSLEGGSGANVLTF.

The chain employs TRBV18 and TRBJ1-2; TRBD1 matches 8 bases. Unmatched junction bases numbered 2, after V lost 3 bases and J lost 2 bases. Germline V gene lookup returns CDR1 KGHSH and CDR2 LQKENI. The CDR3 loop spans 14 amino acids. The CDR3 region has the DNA TGTGCCAGCTCACCGGGACAGGCGAACTATGGCTACACCTTC. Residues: CASSPGQANYGYTF. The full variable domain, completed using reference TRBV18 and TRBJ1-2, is NAGVMQNPRHLVRRRGQEARLRCSPMKGHSHVYWYRQLPEEGLKFMVYLQKENIIDESGMPKERFSAEFPKEGPSILRIQQVVRGDSAAYFCASSPGQANYGYTFGSGTRLTVV.

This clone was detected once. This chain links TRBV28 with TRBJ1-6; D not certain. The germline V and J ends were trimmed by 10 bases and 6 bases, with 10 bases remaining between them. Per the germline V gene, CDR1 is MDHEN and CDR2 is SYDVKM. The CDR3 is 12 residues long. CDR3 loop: CATYTVNSPLHF. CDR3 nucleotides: TGTGCCACCTACACGGTTAATTCACCCCTCCACTTT. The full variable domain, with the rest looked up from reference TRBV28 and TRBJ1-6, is DVKVTQSSRYLVKRTGEKVFLECVQDMDHENMFWYRQDPGLGLRLIYFSYDVKMKEKGDIPEGYSVSREKKERFSLILESASTNQTSMYLCATYTVNSPLHFGNGTRLTVT.

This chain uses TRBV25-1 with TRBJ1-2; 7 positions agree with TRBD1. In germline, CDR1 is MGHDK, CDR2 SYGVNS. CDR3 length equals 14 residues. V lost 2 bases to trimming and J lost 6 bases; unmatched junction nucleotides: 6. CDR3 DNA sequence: TGTGCCAGCAGTGAACCGGGACAGTTTCATGGCTACACCTTC. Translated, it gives CASSEPGQFHGYTF.

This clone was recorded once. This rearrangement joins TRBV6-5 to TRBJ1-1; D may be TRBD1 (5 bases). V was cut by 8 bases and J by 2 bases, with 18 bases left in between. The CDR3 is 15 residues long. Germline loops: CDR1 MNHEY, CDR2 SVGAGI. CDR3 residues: CASLPLGRSNTEAFF. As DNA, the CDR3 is TGTGCCAGCCTACCTCTGGGGCGGAGTAACACTGAAGCTTTCTTT.

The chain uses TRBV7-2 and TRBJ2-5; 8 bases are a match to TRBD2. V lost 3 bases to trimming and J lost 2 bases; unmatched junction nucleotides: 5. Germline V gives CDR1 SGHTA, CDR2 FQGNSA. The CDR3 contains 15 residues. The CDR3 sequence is CASSFQRGRQETQYF. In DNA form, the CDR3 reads TGTGCCAGCAGCTTTCAGCGGGGGAGACAAGAGACCCAGTACTTC.

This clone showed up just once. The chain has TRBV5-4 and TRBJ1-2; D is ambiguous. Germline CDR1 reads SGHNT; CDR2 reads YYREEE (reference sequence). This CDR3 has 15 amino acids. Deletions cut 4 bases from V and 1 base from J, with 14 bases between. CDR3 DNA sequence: TGTGCCAGCAGCGCGGGCACCCTGGGTAACTATGGCTACACCTTC. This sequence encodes CASSAGTLGNYGYTF.

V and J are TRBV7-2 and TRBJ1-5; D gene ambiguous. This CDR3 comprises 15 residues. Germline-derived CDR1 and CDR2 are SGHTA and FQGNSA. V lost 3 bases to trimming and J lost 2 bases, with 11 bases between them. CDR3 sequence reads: CASSLSGQGNQPQHF. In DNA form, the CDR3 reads TGTGCCAGCAGCTTGTCGGGCCAAGGCAATCAGCCCCAGCATTTT.

The DNA for the CDR3 is TGTGCCAGCAGCTACACCCGGGGTGCTAACTATGGCTACACCTTC. This codes for CASSYTRGANYGYTF. The chain couples TRBV7-2 to TRBJ1-2; unclear D gene. The germline gives CDR1 SGHTA, CDR2 FQGNSA. Trimming removed 4 bases at V and 0 bases at J, with 12 bases between. The CDR3 is 15 residues long.

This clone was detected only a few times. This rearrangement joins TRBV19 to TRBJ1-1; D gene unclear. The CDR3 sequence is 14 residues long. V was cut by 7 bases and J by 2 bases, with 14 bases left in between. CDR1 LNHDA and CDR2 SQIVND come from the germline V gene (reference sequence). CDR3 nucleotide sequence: TGTGCCAGTACCTCTAATTGGGAAAACACTGAAGCTTTCTTT. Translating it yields CASTSNWENTEAFF.

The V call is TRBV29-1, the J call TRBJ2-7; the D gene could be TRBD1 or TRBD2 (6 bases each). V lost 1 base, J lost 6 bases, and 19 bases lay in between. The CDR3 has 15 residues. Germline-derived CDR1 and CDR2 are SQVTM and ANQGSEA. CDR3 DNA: TGCAGCGTTGAAGTCGACCGGGGGCCGATTGGCGAGCAGTACTTC. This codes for CSVEVDRGPIGEQYF.

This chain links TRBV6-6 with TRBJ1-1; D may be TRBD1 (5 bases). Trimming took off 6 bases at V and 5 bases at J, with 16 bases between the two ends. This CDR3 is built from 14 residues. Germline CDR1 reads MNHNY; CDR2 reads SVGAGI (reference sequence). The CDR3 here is CASRPPGLWTEAFF. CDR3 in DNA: TGTGCCAGCAGACCGCCGGGACTGTGGACTGAAGCTTTCTTT.

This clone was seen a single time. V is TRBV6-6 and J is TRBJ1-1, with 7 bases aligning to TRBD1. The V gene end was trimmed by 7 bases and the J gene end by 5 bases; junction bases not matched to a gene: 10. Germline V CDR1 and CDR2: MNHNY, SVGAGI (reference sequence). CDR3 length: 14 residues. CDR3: CASTLRDRVTEAFF. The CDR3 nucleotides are TGTGCCAGCACCCTGAGAGACAGGGTGACTGAAGCTTTCTTT.

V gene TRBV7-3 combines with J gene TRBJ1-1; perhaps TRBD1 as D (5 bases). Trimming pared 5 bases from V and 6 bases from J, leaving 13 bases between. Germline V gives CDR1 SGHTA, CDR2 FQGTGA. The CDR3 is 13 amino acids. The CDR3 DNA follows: TGTGCCAGCAGCGCTACAGGTTACGCTGAAGCTTTCTTT. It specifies CASSATGYAEAFF.

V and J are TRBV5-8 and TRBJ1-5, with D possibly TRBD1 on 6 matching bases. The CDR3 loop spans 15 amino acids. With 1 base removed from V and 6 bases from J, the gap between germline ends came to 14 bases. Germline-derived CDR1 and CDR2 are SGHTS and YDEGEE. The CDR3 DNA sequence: TGTGCCAGCAGCTTGTTCCCAGGGGCAGGTCAGCCCCAGCATTTT. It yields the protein CASSLFPGAGQPQHF.

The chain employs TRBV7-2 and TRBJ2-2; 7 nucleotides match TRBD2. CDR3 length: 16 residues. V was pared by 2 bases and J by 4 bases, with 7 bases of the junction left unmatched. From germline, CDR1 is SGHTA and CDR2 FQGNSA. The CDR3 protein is CASSLLGRASTGELFF. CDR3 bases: TGTGCCAGCAGCTTACTGGGGAGGGCTAGCACCGGGGAGCTGTTTTTT.